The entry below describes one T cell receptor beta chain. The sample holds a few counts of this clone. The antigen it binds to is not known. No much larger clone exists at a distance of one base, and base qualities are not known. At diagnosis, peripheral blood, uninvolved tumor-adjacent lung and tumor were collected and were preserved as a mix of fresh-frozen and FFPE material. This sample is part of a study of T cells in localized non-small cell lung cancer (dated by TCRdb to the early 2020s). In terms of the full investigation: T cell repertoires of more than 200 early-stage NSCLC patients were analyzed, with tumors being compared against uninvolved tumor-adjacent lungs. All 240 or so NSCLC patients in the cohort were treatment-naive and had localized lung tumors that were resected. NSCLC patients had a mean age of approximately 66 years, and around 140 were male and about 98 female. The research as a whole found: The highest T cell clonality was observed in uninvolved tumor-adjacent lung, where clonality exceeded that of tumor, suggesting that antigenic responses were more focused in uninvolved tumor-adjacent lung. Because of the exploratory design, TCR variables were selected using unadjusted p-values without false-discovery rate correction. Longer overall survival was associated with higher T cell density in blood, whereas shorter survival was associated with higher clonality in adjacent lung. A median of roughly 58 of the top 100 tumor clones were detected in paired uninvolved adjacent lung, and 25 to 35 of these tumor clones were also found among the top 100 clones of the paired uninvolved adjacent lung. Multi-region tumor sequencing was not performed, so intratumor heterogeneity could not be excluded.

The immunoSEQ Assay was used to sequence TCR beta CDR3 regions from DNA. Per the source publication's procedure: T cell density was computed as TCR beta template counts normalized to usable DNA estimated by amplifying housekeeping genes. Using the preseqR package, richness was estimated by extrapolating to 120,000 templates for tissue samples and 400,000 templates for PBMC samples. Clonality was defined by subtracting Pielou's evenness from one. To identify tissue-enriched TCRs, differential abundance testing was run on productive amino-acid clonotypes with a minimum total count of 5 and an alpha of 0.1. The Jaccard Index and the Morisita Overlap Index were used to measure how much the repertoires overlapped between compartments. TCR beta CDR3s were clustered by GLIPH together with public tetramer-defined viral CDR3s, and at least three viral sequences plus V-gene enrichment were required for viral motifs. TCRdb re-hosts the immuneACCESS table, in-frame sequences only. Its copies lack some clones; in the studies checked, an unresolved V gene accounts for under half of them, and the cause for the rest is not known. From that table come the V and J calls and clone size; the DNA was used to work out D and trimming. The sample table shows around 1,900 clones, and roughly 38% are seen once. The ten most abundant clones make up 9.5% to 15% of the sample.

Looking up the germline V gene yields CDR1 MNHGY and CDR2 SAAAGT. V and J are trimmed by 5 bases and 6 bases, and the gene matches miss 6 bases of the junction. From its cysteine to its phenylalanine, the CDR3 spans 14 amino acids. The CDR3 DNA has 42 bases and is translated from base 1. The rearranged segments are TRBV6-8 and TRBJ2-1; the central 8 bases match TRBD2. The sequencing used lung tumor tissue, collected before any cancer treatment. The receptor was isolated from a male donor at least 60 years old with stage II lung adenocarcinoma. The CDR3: CASSAGLVGNEQFF. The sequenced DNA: TGTGCCAGCAGTGCGGGACTAGTAGGCAATGAGCAGTTCTTC.